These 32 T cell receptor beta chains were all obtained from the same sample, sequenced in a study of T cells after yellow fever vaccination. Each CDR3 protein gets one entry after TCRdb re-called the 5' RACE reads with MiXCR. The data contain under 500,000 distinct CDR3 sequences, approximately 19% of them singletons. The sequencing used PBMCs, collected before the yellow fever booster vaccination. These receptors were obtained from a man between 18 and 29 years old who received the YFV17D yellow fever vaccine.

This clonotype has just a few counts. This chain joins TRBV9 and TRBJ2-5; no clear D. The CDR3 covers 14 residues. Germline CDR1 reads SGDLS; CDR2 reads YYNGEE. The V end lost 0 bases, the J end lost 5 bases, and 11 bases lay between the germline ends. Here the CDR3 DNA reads TGTGCCAGCAGCGTAGGGTCGGATCAGGAGACCCAGTACTTC. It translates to CASSVGSDQETQYF.

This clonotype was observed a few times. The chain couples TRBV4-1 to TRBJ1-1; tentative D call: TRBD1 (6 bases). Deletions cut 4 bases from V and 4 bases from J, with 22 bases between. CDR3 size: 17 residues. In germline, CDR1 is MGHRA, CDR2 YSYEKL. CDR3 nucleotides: TGCGCCAGCAGCCCAACCATCTGGGGGGGCGCGCGCACTGAAGCTTTCTTT. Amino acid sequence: CASSPTIWGGARTEAFF.

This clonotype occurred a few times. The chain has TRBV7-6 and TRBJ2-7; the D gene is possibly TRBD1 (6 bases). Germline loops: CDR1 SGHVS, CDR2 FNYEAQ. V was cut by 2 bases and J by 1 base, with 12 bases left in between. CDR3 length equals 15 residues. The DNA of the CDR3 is TGTGCCAGCAGCTTAACGAAGACAGGATCCTACGAGCAGTACTTC. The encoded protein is CASSLTKTGSYEQYF.

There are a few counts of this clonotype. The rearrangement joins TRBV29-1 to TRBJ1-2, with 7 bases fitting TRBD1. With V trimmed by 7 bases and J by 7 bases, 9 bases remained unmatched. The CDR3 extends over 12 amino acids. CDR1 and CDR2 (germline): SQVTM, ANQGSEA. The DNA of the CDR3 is TGCAGCGCGGGACAGCTACTCGGTGGCTACACCTTC. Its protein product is CSAGQLLGGYTF. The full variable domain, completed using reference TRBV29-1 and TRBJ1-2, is SAVISQKPSRDICQRGTSLTIQCQVDSQVTMMFWYRQQPGQSLTLIATANQGSEATYESGFVIDKFPISRPNLTFSTLTVSNMSPEDSSIYLCSAGQLLGGYTFGSGTRLTVV.

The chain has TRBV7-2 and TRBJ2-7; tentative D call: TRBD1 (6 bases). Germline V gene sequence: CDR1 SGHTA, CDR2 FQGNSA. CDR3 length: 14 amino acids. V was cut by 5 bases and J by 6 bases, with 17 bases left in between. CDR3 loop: CASSPREGDGEQYV. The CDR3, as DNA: TGTGCCAGCAGCCCCAGAGAGGGGGACGGCGAGCAGTACGTC.

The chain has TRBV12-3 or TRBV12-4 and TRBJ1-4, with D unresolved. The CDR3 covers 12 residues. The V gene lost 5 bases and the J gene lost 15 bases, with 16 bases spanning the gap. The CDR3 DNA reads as TGTGCCAGCAGTCCGCCGCAGTCGAATTTGTTTTTT. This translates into CASSPPQSNLFF.

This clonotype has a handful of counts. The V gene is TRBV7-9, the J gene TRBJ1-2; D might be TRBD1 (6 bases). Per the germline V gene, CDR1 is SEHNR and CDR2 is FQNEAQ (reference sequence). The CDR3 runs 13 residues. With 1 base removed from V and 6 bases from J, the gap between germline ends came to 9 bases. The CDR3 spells CASSLVAGDGYTF. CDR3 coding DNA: TGTGCCAGCAGCTTAGTTGCAGGGGATGGCTACACCTTC.

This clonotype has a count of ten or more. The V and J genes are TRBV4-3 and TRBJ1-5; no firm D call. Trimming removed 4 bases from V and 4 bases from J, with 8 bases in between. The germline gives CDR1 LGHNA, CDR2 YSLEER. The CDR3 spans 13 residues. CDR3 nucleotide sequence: TGCGCCAGCAGCCCTGGAGAAAATCAGCCCCAGCATTTT. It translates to CASSPGENQPQHF.

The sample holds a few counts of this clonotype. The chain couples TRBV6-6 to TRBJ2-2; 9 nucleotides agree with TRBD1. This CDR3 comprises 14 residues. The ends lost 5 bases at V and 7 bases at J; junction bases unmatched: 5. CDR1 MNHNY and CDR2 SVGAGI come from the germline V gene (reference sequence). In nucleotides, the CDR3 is TGTGCCAGCAGTCTCGACAGGGGGAGCGGGGAGCTGTTTTTT. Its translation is CASSLDRGSGELFF.

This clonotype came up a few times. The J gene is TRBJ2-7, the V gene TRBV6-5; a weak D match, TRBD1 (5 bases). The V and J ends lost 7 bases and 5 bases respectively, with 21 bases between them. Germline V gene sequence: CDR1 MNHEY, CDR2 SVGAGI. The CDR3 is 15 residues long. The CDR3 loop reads CASTHQGRLLDEQYF. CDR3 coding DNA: TGTGCCAGCACCCACCAGGGTAGGTTGTTGGACGAGCAGTACTTC.

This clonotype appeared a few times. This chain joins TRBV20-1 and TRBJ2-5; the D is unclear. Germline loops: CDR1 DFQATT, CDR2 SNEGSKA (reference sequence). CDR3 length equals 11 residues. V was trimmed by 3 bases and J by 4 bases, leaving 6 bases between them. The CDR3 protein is CSARVGETQYF. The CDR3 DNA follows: TGCAGTGCTAGGGTTGGAGAGACCCAGTACTTC.

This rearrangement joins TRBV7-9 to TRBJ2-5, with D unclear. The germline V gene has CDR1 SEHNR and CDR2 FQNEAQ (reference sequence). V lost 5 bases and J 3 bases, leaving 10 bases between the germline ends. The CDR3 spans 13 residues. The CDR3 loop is CASSGENEETQYF. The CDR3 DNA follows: TGTGCCAGCAGCGGGGAAAATGAAGAGACCCAGTACTTC.

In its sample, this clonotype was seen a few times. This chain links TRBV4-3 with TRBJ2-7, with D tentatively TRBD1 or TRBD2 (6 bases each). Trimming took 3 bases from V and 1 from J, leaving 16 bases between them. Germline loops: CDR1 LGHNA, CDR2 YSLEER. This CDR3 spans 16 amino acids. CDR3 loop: CASSQAGGGSSYEQYF. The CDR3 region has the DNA TGCGCCAGCAGCCAGGCTGGAGGGGGGTCTTCCTACGAGCAGTACTTC.

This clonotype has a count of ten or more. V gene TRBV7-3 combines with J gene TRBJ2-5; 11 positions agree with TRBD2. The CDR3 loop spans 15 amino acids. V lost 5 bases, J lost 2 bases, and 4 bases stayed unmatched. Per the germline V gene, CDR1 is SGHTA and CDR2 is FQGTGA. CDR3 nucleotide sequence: TGTGCCAGCAGCCCGACTAGCGGGGCGCAAGAGACCCAGTACTTC. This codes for CASSPTSGAQETQYF.

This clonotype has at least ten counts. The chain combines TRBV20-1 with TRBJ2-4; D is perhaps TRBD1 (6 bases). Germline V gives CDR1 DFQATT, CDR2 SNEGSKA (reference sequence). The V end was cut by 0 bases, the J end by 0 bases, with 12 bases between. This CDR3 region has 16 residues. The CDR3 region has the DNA TGCAGTGCTAGAGATTTGGGGGCCCTAGCCAAAAACATTCAGTACTTC. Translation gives CSARDLGALAKNIQYF.

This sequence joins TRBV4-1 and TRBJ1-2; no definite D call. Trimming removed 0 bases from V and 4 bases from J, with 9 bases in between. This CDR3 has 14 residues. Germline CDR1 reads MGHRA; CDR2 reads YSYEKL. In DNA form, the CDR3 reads TGCGCCAGCAGCCAAGATCCCAGTTCCTATGGCTACACCTTC. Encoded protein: CASSQDPSSYGYTF.

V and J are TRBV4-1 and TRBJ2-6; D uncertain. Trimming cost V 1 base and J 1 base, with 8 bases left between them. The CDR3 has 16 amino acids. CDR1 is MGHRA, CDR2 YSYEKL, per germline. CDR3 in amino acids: CASSQGRASGANVLTF. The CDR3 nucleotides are TGCGCCAGCAGCCAAGGTCGGGCGTCTGGGGCCAACGTCCTGACTTTC.

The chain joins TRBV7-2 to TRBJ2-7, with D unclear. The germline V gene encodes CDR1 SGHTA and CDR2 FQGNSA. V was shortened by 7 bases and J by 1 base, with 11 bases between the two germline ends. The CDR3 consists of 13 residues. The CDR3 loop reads CASTRMRSYEQYF. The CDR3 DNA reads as TGTGCCAGCACCAGGATGCGTTCCTACGAGCAGTACTTC.

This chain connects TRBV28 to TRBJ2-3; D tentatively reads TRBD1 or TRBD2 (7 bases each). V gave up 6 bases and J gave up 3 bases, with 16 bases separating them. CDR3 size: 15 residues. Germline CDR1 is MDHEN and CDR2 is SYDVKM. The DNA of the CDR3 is TGTGCCAGCAGCCCCGGGGGGACAGCGACAGATACGCAGTATTTT. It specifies CASSPGGTATDTQYF.

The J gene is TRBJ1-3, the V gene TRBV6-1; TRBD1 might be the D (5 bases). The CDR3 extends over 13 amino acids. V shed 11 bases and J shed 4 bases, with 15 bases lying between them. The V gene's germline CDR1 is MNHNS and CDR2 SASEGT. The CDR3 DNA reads TGTGCCTCCGGGGCCGATTCGGGAAACACCATATATTTT. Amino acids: CASGADSGNTIYF.

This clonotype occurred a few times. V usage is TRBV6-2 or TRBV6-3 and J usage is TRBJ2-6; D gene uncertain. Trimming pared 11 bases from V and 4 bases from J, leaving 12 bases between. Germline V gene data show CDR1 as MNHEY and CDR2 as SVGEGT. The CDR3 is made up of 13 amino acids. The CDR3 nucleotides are TGTGCCTGCTCCTCAGGAGGGGCCAACGTCCTGACTTTC. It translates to CACSSGGANVLTF.

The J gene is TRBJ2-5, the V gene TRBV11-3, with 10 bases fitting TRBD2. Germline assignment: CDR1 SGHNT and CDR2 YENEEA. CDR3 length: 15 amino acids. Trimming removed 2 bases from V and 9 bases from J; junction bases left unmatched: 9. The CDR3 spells CASSLIAGGLGAQYF. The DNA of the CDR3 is TGTGCCAGCAGCTTAATAGCGGGGGGACTGGGAGCCCAGTACTTC.

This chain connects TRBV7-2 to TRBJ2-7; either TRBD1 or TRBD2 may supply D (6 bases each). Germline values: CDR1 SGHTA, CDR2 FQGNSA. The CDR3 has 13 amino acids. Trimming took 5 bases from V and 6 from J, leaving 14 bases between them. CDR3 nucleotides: TGTGCCAGCAGCGAAGGGGGGCGAGGCGAGCAGTACGTC. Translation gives CASSEGGRGEQYV.

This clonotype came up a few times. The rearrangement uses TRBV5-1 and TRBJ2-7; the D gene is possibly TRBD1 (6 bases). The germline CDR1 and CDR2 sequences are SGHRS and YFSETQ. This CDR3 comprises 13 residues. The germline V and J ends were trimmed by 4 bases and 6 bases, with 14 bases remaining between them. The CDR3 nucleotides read TGCGCCAGCAGCCCTCTGTCACAGGGCGAGCAGTACTTC. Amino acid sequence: CASSPLSQGEQYF.

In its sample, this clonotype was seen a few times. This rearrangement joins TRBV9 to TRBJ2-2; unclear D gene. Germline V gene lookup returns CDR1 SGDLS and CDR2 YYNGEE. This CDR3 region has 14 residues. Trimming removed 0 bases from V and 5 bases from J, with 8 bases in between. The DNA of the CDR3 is TGTGCCAGCAGCGTAGGCGCGGCGACCGGGGAGCTGTTTTTT. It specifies CASSVGAATGELFF. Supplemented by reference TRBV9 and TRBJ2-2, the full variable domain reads DSGVTQTPKHLITATGQRVTLRCSPRSGDLSVYWYQQSLDQGLQFLIQYYNGEERAKGNILERFSAQQFPDLHSELNLSSLELGDSALYFCASSVGAATGELFFGEGSRLTVL.

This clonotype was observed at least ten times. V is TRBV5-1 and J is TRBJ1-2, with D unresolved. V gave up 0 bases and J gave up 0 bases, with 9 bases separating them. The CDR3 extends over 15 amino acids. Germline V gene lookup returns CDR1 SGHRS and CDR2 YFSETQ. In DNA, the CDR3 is TGCGCCAGCAGCTTGGATGGCCGCTCTAACTATGGCTACACCTTC. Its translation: CASSLDGRSNYGYTF.

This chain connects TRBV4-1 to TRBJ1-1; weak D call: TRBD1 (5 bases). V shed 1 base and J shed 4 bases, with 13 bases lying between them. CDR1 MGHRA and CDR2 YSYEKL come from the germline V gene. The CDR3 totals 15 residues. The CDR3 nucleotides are TGCGCCAGCAGCCAAGTGCAGGGATCGAGCACTGAAGCTTTCTTT. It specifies CASSQVQGSSTEAFF.

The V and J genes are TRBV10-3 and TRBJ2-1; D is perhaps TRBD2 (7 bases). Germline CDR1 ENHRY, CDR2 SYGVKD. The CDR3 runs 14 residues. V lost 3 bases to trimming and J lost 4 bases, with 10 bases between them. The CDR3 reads CAISDGGAYNEQFF. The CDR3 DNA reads TGTGCCATCAGTGATGGGGGGGCGTACAATGAGCAGTTCTTC.

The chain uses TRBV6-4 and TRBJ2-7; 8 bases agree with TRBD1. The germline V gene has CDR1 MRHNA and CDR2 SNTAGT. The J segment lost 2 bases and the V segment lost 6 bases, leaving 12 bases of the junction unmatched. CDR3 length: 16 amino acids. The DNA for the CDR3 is TGTGCCAGCAGCGCCAGGCCCGGGACAGGAGCCTACGAGCAGTACTTC. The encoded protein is CASSARPGTGAYEQYF.

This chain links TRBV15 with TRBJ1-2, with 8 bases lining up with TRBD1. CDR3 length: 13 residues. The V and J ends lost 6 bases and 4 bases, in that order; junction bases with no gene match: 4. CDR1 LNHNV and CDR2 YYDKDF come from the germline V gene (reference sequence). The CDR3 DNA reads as TGTGCCACCAGTATCACAGGGGGCTATGGCTACACCTTC. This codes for CATSITGGYGYTF.

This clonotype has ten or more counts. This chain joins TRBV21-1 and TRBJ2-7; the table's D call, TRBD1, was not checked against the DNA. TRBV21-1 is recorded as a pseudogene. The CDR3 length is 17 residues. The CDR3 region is CASSTHPWATVVNEQYV. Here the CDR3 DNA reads TGTGCCAGCAGCACACACCCATGGGCGACAGTGGTCAACGAGCAGTACGTC.

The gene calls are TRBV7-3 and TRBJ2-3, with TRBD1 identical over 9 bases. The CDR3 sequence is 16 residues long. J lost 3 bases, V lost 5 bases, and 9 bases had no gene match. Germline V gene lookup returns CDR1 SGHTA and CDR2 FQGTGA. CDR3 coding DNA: TGTGCCAGCAGCAACCCGGGACAGGGAGGTACAGATACGCAGTATTTT. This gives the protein CASSNPGQGGTDTQYF.